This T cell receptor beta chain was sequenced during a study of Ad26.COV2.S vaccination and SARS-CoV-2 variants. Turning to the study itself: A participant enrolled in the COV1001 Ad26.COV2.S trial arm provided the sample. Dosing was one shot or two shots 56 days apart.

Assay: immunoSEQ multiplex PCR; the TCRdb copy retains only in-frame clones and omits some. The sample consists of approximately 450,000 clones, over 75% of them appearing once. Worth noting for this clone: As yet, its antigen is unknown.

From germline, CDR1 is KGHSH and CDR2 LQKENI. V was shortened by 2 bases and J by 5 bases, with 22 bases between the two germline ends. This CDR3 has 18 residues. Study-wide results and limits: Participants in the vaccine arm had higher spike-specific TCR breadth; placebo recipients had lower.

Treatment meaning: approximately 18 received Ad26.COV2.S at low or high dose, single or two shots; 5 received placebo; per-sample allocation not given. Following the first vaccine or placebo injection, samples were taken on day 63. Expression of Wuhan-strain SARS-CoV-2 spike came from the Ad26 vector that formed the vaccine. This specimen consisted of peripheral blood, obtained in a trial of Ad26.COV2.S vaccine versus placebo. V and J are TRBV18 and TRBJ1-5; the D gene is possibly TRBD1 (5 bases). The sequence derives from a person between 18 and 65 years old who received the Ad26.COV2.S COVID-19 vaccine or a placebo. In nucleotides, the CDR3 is TGTGCCAGCTCACCATCTTATTATGAGACAGCTAGAGATCAGCCCCAGCATTTT. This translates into CASSPSYYETARDQPQHF. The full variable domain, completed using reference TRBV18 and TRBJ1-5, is NAGVMQNPRHLVRRRGQEARLRCSPMKGHSHVYWYRQLPEEGLKFMVYLQKENIIDESGMPKERFSAEFPKEGPSILRIQQVVRGDSAAYFCASSPSYYETARDQPQHFGDGTRLSIL.